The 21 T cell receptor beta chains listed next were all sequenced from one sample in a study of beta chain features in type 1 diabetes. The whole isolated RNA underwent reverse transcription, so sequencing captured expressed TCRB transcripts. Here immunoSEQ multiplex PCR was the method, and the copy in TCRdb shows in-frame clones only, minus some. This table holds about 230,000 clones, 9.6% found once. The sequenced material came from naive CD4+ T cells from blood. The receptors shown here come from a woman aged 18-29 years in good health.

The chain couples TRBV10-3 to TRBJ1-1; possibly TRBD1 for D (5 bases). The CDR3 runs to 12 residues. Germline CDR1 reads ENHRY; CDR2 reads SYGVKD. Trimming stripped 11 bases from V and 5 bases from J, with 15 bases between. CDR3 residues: CAAGGRGTEAFF. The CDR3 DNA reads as TGTGCCGCCGGCGGGAGGGGTACTGAAGCTTTCTTT.

The CDR3 here is CASSPGGRGEHTGELFF. In nucleotides, the CDR3 is TGTGCCAGCAGTCCCGGAGGGAGAGGGGAACACACCGGGGAGCTGTTTTTT. The chain carries TRBV4-2 and TRBJ2-2, with a weak D call TRBD2 (6 bases). V was shortened by 6 bases and J by 3 bases, with 20 bases between the two germline ends. CDR3 length: 17 residues. Germline V gives CDR1 LGHNA, CDR2 YNFKEQ.

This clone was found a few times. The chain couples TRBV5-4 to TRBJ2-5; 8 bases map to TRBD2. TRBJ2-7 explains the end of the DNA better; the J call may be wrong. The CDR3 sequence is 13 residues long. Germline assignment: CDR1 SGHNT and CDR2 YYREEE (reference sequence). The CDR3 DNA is TGTGCCAGCAGCTTCGGGGGGGCCGGCGAGCAGTACTTC. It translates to CASSFGGAGEQYF.

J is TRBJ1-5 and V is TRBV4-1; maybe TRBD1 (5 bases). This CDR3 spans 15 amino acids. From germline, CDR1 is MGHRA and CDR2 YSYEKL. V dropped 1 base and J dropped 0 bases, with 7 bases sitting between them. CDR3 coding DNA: TGCGCCAGCAGCCAAGGGGGCTATAGCAATCAGCCCCAGCATTTT. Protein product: CASSQGGYSNQPQHF.

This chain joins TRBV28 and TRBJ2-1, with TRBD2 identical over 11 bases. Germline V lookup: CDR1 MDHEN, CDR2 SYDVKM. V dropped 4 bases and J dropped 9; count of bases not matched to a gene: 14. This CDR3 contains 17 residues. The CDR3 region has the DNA TGTGCCAGCAGTTCAACAGCCGGGACTAGCGGCGTCTTTGAGCAGTTCTTC. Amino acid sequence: CASSSTAGTSGVFEQFF. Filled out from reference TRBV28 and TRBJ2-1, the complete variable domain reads DVKVTQSSRYLVKRTGEKVFLECVQDMDHENMFWYRQDPGLGLRLIYFSYDVKMKEKGDIPEGYSVSREKKERFSLILESASTNQTSMYLCASSSTAGTSGVFEQFFGPGTRLTVL.

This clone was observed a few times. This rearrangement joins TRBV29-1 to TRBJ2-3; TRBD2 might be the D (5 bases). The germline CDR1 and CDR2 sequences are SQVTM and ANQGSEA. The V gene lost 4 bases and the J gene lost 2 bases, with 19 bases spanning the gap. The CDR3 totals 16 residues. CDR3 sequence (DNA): TGCAGCGTTGGGGGTGTCCGGGCGGGTTCCACAGATACGCAGTATTTT. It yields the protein CSVGGVRAGSTDTQYF.

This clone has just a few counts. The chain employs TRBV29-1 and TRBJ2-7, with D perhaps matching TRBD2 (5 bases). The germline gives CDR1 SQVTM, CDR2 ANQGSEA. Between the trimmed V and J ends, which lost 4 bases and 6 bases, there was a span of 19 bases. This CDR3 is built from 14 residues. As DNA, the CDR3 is TGCAGCGTTGGACGGACCCTCGGGGATTCCGAGCAGTACTTC. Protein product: CSVGRTLGDSEQYF.

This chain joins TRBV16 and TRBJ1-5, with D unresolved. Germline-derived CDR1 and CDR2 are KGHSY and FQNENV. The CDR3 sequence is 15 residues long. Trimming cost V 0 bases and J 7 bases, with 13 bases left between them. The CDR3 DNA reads TGTGCCAGCAGCCAATCGTATACGGGAAACCAGCCCCAGCATTTT. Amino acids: CASSQSYTGNQPQHF.

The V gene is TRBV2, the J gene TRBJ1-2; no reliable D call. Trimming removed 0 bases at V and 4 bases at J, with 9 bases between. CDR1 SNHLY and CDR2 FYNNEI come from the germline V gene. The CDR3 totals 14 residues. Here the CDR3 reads CASSEALRAYGYTF. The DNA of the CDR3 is TGTGCCAGCAGTGAAGCGCTGAGGGCCTATGGCTACACCTTC.

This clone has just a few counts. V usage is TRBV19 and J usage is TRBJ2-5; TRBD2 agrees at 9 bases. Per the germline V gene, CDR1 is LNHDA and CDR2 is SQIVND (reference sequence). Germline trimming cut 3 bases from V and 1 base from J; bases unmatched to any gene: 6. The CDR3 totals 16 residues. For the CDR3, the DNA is TGTGCCAGTAGTATGGGTAGCGGGAGAGCCCAAGAGACCCAGTACTTC. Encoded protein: CASSMGSGRAQETQYF. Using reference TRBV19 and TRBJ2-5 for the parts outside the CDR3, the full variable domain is DGGITQSPKYLFRKEGQNVTLSCEQNLNHDAMYWYRQDPGQGLRLIYYSQIVNDFQKGDIAEGYSVSREKKESFPLTVTSAQKNPTAFYLCASSMGSGRAQETQYFGPGTRLLVL.

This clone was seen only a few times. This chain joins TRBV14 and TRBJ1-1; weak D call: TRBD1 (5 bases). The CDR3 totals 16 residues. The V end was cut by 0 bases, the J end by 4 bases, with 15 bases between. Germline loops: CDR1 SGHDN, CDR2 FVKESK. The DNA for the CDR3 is TGTGCCAGCAGCCAAGATGGGAATTCGGGGGTCACTGAAGCTTTCTTT. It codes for CASSQDGNSGVTEAFF.

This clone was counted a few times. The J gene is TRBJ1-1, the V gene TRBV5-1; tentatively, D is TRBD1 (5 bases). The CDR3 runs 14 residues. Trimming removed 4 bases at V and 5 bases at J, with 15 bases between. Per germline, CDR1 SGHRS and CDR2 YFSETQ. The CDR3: CASSLMGGFTEAFF. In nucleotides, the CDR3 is TGCGCCAGCAGCCTTATGGGGGGATTTACTGAAGCTTTCTTT. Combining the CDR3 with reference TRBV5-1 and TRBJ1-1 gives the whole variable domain KAGVTQTPRYLIKTRGQQVTLSCSPISGHRSVSWYQQTPGQGLQFLFEYFSETQRNKGNFPGRFSGRQFSNSRSEMNVSTLELGDSALYLCASSLMGGFTEAFFGQGTRLTVV.

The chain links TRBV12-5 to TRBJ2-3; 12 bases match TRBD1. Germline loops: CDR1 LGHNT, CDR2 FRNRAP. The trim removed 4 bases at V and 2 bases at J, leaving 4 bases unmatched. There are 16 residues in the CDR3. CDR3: CASGSRDRGLTDTQYF. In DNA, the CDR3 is TGTGCTAGTGGTTCCCGGGACAGGGGGCTCACAGATACGCAGTATTTT.

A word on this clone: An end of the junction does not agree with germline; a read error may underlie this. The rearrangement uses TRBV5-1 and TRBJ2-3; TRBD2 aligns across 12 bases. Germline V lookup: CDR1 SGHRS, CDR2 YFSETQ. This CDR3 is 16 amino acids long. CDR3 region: CASRFSSGRATDTQYF. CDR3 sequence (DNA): TGCGCCAGCCGCTTCTCTAGCGGGAGGGCCACAGATACGCAGTATTTT.

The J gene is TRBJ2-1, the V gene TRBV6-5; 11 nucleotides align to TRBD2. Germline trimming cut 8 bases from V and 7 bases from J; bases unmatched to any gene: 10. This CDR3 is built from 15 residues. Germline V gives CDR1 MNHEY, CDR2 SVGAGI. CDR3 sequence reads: CASSSSSGRRNEQFF. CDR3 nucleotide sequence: TGTGCCAGCTCTTCCTCTAGCGGGAGGAGGAATGAGCAGTTCTTC.

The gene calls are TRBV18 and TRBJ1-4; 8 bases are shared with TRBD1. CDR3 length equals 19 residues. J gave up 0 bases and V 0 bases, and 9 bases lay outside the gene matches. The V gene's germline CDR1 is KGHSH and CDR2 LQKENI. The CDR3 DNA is TGTGCCAGCTCACCACCGGGGGACAGGTGGAGGGCAACTAATGAAAAACTGTTTTTT. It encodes CASSPPGDRWRATNEKLFF.

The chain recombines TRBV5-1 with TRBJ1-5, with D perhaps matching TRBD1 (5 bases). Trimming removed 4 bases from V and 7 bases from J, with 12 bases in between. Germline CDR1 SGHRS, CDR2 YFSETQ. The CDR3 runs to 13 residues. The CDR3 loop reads CASSPQGGQPQHF. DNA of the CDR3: TGCGCCAGCAGCCCTCAGGGAGGCCAGCCCCAGCATTTT.

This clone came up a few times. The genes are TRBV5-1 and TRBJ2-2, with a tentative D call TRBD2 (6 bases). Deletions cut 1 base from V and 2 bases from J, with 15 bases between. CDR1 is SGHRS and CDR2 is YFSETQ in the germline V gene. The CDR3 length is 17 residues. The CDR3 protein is CASSLRWTGDNTGELFF. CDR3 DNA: TGCGCCAGCAGCTTGAGGTGGACGGGGGACAACACCGGGGAGCTGTTTTTT.

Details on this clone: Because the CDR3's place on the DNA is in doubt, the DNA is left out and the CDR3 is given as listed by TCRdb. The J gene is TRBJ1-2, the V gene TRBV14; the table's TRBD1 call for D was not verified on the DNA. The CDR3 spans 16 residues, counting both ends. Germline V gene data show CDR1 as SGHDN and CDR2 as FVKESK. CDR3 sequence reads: CASSQVGGQAFFGYTF.

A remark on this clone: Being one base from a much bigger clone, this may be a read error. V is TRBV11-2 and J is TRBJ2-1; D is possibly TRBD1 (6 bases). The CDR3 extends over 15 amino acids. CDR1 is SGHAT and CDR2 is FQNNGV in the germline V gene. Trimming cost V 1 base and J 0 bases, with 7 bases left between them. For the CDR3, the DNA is TGTGCCAGCAGCTTAGGAGGGGGCTCCTACAATGAGCAGTTCTTC. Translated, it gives CASSLGGGSYNEQFF.

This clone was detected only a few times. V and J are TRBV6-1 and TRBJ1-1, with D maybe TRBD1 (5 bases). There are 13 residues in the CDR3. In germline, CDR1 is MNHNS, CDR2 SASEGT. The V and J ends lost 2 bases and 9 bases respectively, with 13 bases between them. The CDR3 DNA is TGTGCCAGCAGTGAATGGGTACAGGAGCAAGCTTTCTTT. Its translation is CASSEWVQEQAFF.